The clone carrying this T cell receptor beta chain has a single count. This PCR relied on a set of 60 Vbeta primers and 13 Jbeta primers. This table comes from immunoSEQ multiplex PCR, and its TCRdb copy is limited to in-frame clones, with some not included. The sample contains hundreds of thousands of clones, approximately 78% of which appear only once. These data are taken from a study of cytomegalovirus exposure and HLA in healthy donors. Specimen: PBMCs. The source of this sequence is a boy under 18 in good health and CMV-seronegative.

CDR3 amino acids: CASSLETGLKLFF. The CDR3 DNA follows: TGTGCCAGCAGCTTAGAGACGGGGTTGAAACTGTTTTTT. The chain uses TRBV7-2 and TRBJ1-4; D not resolved. The germline gives CDR1 SGHTA, CDR2 FQGNSA. The length of the CDR3 is 13 residues. V was clipped by 1 base and J by 11 bases, with 11 bases between them.